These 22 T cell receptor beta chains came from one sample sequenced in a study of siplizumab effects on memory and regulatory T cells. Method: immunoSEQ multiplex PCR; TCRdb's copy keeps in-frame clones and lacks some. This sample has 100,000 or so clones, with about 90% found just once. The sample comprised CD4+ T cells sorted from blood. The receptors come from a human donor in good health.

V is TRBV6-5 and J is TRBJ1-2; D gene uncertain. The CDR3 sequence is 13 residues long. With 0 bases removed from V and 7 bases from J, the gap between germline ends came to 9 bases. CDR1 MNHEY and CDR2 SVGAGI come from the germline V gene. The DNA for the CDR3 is TGTGCCAGCAGTTACTCTGGTGCAGGTGGCTACACCTTC. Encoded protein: CASSYSGAGGYTF.

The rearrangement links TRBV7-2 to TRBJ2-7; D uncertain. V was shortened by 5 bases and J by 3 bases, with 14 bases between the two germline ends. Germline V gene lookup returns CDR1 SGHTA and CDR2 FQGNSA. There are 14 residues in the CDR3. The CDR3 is CASSERSLVYEQYF. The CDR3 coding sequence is TGTGCCAGCAGCGAGAGGTCCCTCGTCTACGAGCAGTACTTC.

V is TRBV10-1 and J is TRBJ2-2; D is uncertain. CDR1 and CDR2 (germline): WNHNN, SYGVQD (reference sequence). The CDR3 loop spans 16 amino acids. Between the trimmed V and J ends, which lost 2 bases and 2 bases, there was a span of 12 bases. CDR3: CASSERLGSNTGELFF. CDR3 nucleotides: TGCGCCAGCAGTGAGCGGCTGGGAAGTAACACCGGGGAGCTGTTTTTT.

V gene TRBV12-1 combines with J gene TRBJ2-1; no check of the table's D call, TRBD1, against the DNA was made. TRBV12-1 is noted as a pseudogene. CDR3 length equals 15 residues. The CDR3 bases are TGTGCCAGCAGCGGGGCCGCGGATGATTACAATGAGCAGTTCTTC. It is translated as CASSGAADDYNEQFF.

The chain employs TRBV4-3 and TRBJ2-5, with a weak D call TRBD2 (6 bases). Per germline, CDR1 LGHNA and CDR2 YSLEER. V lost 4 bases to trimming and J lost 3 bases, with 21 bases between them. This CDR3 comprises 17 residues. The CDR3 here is CASSLDRGAGPKETQYF. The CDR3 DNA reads TGCGCCAGCAGCCTAGATCGGGGCGCGGGACCTAAAGAGACCCAGTACTTC.

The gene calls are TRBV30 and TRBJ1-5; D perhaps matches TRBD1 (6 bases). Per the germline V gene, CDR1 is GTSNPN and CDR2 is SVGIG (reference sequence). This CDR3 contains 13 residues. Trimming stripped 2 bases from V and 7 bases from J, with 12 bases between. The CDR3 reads CAWSPPGEQPQHF. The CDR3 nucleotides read TGTGCCTGGAGTCCCCCAGGGGAACAGCCCCAGCATTTT.

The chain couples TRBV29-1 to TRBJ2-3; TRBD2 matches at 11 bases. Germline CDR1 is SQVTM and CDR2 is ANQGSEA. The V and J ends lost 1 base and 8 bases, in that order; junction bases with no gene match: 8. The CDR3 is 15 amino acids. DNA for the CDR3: TGCAGCGTTGAAGGACTAGCGGGAACCGTGGGTACGCAGTATTTT. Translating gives CSVEGLAGTVGTQYF.

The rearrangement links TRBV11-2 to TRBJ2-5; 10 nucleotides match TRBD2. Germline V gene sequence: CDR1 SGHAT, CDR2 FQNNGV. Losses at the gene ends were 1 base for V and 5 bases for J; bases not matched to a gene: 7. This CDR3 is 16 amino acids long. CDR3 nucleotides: TGTGCCAGCAGCTTAGGGCAGCGGGGGGGCCGCGAGACCCAGTACTTC. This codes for CASSLGQRGGRETQYF. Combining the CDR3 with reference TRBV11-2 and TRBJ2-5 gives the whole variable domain EAGVAQSPRYKIIEKRQSVAFWCNPISGHATLYWYQQILGQGPKLLIQFQNNGVVDDSQLPKDRFSAERLKGVDSTLKIQPAKLEDSAVYLCASSLGQRGGRETQYFGPGTRLLVL.

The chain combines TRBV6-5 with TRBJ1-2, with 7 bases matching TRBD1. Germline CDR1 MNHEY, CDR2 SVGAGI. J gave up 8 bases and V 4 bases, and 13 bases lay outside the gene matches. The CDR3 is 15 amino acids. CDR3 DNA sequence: TGTGCCAGCAGTTTGGACAGGCGCACACTAGGGGGCTACACCTTC. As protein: CASSLDRRTLGGYTF.

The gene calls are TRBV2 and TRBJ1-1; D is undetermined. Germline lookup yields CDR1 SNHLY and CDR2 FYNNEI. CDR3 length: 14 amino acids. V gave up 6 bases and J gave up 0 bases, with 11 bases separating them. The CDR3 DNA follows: TGTGCCAGCAGCGGAGAAAGGATGAACACTGAAGCTTTCTTT. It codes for CASSGERMNTEAFF. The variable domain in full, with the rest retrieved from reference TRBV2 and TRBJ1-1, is EPEVTQTPSHQVTQMGQEVILRCVPISNHLYFYWYRQILGQKVEFLVSFYNNEISEKSEIFDDQFSVERPDGSNFTLKIRSTKLEDSAMYFCASSGERMNTEAFFGQGTRLTVV.

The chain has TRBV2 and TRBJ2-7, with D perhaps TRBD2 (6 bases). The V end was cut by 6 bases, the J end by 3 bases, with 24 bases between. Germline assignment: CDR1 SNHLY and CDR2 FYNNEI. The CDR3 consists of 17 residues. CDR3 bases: TGTGCCAGCAGGACCTATCCGGGGGATCCGGAGTTCTACGAGCAGTACTTC. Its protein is CASRTYPGDPEFYEQYF.

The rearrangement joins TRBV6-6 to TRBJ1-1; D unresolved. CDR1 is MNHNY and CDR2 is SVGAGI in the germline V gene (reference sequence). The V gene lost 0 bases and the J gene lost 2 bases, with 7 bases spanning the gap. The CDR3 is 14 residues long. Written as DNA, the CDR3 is TGTGCCAGCAGTTACTCGGCGGGTAACACTGAAGCTTTCTTT. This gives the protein CASSYSAGNTEAFF.

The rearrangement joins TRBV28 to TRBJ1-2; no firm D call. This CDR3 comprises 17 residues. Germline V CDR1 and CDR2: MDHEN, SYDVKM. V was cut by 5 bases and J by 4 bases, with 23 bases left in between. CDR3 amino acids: CASSTTRQVWGFYGYTF. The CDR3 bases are TGTGCCAGCAGTACCACTCGGCAGGTCTGGGGATTCTATGGCTACACCTTC.

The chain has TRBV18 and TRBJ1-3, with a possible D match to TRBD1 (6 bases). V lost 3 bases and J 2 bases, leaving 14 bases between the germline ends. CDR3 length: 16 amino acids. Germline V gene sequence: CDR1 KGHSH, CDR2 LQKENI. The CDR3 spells CASSPTGGSPGNTIYF. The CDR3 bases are TGTGCCAGCTCACCGACAGGTGGAAGCCCTGGAAACACCATATATTTT.

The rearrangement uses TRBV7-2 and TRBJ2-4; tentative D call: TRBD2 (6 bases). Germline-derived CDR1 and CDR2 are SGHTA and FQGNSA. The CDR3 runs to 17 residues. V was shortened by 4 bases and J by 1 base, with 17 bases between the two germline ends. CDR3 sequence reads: CASSYAPGTSAKNIQYF. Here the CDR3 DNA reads TGTGCCAGCAGCTACGCCCCAGGGACTTCGGCCAAAAACATTCAGTACTTC.

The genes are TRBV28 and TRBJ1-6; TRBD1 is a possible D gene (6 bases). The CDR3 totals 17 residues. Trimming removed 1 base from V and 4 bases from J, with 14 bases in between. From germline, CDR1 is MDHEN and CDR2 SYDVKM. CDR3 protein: CASSLLTGPDYNSPLHF. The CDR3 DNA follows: TGTGCCAGCAGTTTATTGACAGGCCCCGATTATAATTCACCCCTCCACTTT.

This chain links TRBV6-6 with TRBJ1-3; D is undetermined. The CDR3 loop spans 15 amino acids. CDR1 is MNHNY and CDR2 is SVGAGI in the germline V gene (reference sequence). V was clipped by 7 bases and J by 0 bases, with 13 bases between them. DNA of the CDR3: TGTGCCAGCAAAGGTCCGCCCAACTCTGGAAACACCATATATTTT. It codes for CASKGPPNSGNTIYF.

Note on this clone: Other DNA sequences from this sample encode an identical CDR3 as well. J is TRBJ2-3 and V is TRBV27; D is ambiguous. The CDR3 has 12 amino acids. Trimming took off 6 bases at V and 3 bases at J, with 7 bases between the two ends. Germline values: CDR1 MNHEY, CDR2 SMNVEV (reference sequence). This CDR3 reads CASSPRTDTQYF. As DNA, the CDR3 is TGTGCCAGCAGCCCCCGTACAGATACGCAGTATTTT.

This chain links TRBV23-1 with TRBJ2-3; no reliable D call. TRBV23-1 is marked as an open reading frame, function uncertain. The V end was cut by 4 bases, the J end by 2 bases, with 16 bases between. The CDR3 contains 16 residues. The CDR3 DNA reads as TGCGCCAGCAGTCTGATAGAGTTAAGGTCCACAGATACGCAGTATTTT. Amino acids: CASSLIELRSTDTQYF.

Here the CDR3 reads CASSLSQGLYTDTQYF. The CDR3 DNA reads as TGTGCCAGCAGTTTGTCGCAGGGGCTATACACAGATACGCAGTATTTT. The chain combines TRBV27 with TRBJ2-3, with D possibly being TRBD1 (6 bases). Trimming shortened V by 3 bases and J by 2 bases, and 15 bases separated the two germline ends. This CDR3 region has 16 residues. Germline V CDR1 and CDR2: MNHEY, SMNVEV (reference sequence).

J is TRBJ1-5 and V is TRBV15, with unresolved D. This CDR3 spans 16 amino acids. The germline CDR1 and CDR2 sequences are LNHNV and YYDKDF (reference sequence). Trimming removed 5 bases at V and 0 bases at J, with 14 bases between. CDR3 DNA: TGTGCCACCAGCCCAACGGGGTTATATAGCAATCAGCCCCAGCATTTT. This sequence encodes CATSPTGLYSNQPQHF.

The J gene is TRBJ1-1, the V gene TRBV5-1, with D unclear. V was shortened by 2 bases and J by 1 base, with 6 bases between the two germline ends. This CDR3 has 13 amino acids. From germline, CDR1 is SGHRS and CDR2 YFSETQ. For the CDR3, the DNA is TGCGCCAGCAGCTTCGACCCGAACACTGAAGCTTTCTTT. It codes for CASSFDPNTEAFF.